One and the same sample provided the 20 T cell receptor beta chains below, sequenced in a study of T cells in Graves' hyperthyroidism and ophthalmopathy. Amplification of TCR beta CDR3 regions used RNA as the template. Primed by the HTBI set, a first-round RT-PCR was run on the TCR CDR3. TCRdb re-called the multiplex PCR reads with MiXCR, one entry per CDR3 protein. Altogether roughly 240,000 distinct CDR3 sequences are present, approximately 23% being singletons, with the ten largest covering roughly 40%. The specimen was blood. All receptors come from a woman aged 40-49 years with Graves' ophthalmopathy.

This clonotype was detected many times. This rearrangement joins TRBV27 to TRBJ2-6, with D perhaps TRBD2 (6 bases). Trimming took 5 bases from V and 4 from J, leaving 15 bases between them. Germline-derived CDR1 and CDR2 are MNHEY and SMNVEV (reference sequence). CDR3 size: 16 residues. For the CDR3, the DNA is TGTGCCAGCAGTCGTAGCGGTTCGCCCGGGGCCAACGTCCTGACTTTC. Its protein is CASSRSGSPGANVLTF.

This clonotype was counted many times. The chain links TRBV5-1 to TRBJ2-2; 12 nucleotides match TRBD2. This CDR3 has 19 amino acids. Germline V lookup: CDR1 SGHRS, CDR2 YFSETQ. V dropped 1 base and J dropped 0; count of bases not matched to a gene: 7. The CDR3 DNA follows: TGCGCCAGCAGCTTGAGTATTCTAGCGGGAGGGCCGAACACCGGGGAGCTGTTTTTT. It translates to CASSLSILAGGPNTGELFF. The complete variable domain, with remaining parts taken from reference TRBV5-1 and TRBJ2-2, reads KAGVTQTPRYLIKTRGQQVTLSCSPISGHRSVSWYQQTPGQGLQFLFEYFSETQRNKGNFPGRFSGRQFSNSRSEMNVSTLELGDSALYLCASSLSILAGGPNTGELFFGEGSRLTVL.

The table lists this clonotype with many counts. The rearrangement joins TRBV30 to TRBJ1-1, with D perhaps matching TRBD1 (6 bases). Trimming took off 1 base at V and 2 bases at J, with 11 bases between the two ends. CDR3 size: 14 residues. Germline assignment: CDR1 GTSNPN and CDR2 SVGIG (reference sequence). The CDR3 region is CAWSDGQTNTEAFF. CDR3 sequence (DNA): TGTGCCTGGAGTGACGGACAGACAAACACTGAAGCTTTCTTT. The complete variable domain, with remaining parts taken from reference TRBV30 and TRBJ1-1, reads SQTIHQWPATLVQPVGSPLSLECTVEGTSNPNLYWYRQAAGRGLQLLFYSVGIGQISSEVPQNLSASRPQDRQFILSSKKLLLSDSGFYLCAWSDGQTNTEAFFGQGTRLTVV.

This clonotype showed up many times. The rearrangement links TRBV30 to TRBJ2-1, with 12 bases fitting TRBD2. The germline CDR1 and CDR2 sequences are GTSNPN and SVGIG (reference sequence). The junction had 10 bases not matched to a gene; V was cut back by 7 bases and J by 9 bases. CDR3 length: 14 amino acids. The CDR3 here is CAFRTSGNLGEQFF. In nucleotides, the CDR3 is TGTGCCTTTAGGACTAGCGGGAATCTGGGTGAGCAGTTCTTC.

This clonotype was counted ten times or more. The chain uses TRBV7-9 and TRBJ2-7; D is unclear. V was shortened by 0 bases and J by 5 bases, with 11 bases between the two germline ends. Germline V CDR1 and CDR2: SEHNR, FQNEAQ (reference sequence). The CDR3 has 14 residues. DNA of the CDR3: TGTGCCAGCAGCTTAGCGATGAGTTTCGACGAGCAGTACTTC. It codes for CASSLAMSFDEQYF.

This chain connects TRBV7-2 to TRBJ1-2; TRBD1 matches at 7 bases. Germline V gene sequence: CDR1 SGHTA, CDR2 FQGNSA. The CDR3 runs 15 residues. Germline trimming cut 0 bases from V and 5 bases from J; bases unmatched to any gene: 6. The CDR3 DNA is TGTGCCAGCAGCTTAGCGTCTACAGGGGAGTATGGCTACACCTTC. It encodes CASSLASTGEYGYTF.

This clonotype has ten or more counts. The chain uses TRBV28 and TRBJ2-5, with 8 bases that match TRBD2. Trimming removed 7 bases from V and 4 bases from J; junction bases left unmatched: 11. CDR1 is MDHEN and CDR2 is SYDVKM in the germline V gene. The CDR3 runs to 15 residues. CDR3 amino acids: CASKGPGGWGETQYF. The CDR3 nucleotides read TGTGCCAGCAAAGGCCCGGGAGGGTGGGGAGAGACCCAGTACTTC.

This clonotype was recorded many times. The rearrangement uses TRBV27 and TRBJ1-2; D ambiguous. V shed 6 bases and J shed 2 bases, with 7 bases lying between them. Per germline, CDR1 MNHEY and CDR2 SMNVEV (reference sequence). The CDR3 is 12 amino acids. The CDR3 DNA sequence: TGTGCCAGCAGAGCGTGGAACTATGGCTACACCTTC. Protein: CASRAWNYGYTF.

This clonotype has ten or more counts. The chain is built from TRBV19 and TRBJ2-2, with 10 bases aligning to TRBD2. After removal of 3 bases from V and 4 bases from J, the junction contained 2 bases not matched to a gene. CDR1 LNHDA and CDR2 SQIVND come from the germline V gene (reference sequence). This CDR3 is 15 amino acids long. This CDR3 reads CASSITSGTTGELFF. CDR3 DNA sequence: TGTGCCAGTAGTATTACTAGCGGGACCACCGGGGAGCTGTTTTTT.

In this sample, this clonotype turned up many times. V and J are TRBV20-1 and TRBJ1-1, with 8 bases identical to TRBD1. The germline V gene has CDR1 DFQATT and CDR2 SNEGSKA (reference sequence). The CDR3 is 14 amino acids. V lost 3 bases and J lost 0; bases outside the gene matches: 3. Here the CDR3 reads CSASTGGMNTEAFF. CDR3 DNA: TGCAGTGCTAGCACAGGGGGAATGAACACTGAAGCTTTCTTT.

The chain has TRBV6-5 and TRBJ2-5; unclear D gene. Trimming removed 4 bases at V and 6 bases at J, with 9 bases between. The germline V gene has CDR1 MNHEY and CDR2 SVGAGI. CDR3 size: 12 residues. Here the CDR3 reads CASSSPPKTQYF. In nucleotides, the CDR3 is TGTGCCAGCAGTTCCCCCCCCAAGACCCAGTACTTC.

This clonotype has ten or more counts. The CDR3 sequence: CSVDGGRPYEQYF. In DNA form, the CDR3 reads TGCAGCGTTGACGGCGGGAGACCGTACGAGCAGTACTTC. V usage is TRBV29-1 and J usage is TRBJ2-7; 7 bases map to TRBD2. Germline CDR1 and CDR2: SQVTM and ANQGSEA. This CDR3 spans 13 amino acids. Trimming removed 3 bases from V and 4 bases from J; junction bases left unmatched: 6.

The V call is TRBV28, the J call TRBJ2-7; perhaps TRBD1 as D (6 bases). Germline-derived CDR1 and CDR2 are MDHEN and SYDVKM. The V gene lost 5 bases and the J gene lost 7 bases, with 9 bases spanning the gap. The CDR3 spans 11 residues. CDR3 loop: CASSPGTEQYF. The CDR3 DNA reads as TGTGCCAGCAGTCCAGGGACAGAGCAGTACTTC.

This clonotype was picked up many times. This chain connects TRBV24-1 to TRBJ2-1; 8 bases fit TRBD2. This CDR3 is built from 16 residues. J gave up 4 bases and V 3 bases, and 7 bases lay outside the gene matches. Germline V gene data show CDR1 as KGHDR and CDR2 as SFDVKD. The CDR3 sequence: CATSDPRLANYNEQFF. The CDR3 DNA sequence: TGTGCCACCAGTGATCCCCGACTAGCGAATTACAATGAGCAGTTCTTC.

This clonotype occurred many times. The V gene is TRBV18, the J gene TRBJ2-7, with D possibly being TRBD2 (5 bases). Germline V lookup: CDR1 KGHSH, CDR2 LQKENI. CDR3 length: 13 amino acids. V lost 8 bases and J 3 bases, leaving 14 bases between the germline ends. CDR3 sequence (DNA): TGTGCCAGCAGCCCGGGGTTAGGCTACGAGCAGTACTTC. It is translated as CASSPGLGYEQYF.

This clonotype was recorded at least ten times. V and J are TRBV18 and TRBJ2-7; D not resolved. Germline V gives CDR1 KGHSH, CDR2 LQKENI. The CDR3 runs to 14 residues. The V end was cut by 0 bases, the J end by 6 bases, with 12 bases between. The CDR3 protein is CASSPPSYKGEQYF. The CDR3 bases are TGTGCCAGCTCACCACCGTCCTACAAGGGCGAGCAGTACTTC.

This clonotype was observed many times. V and J are TRBV15 and TRBJ1-5, with D unclear. Deletions cut 0 bases from V and 8 bases from J, with 11 bases between. The CDR3 extends over 14 amino acids. Germline CDR1 LNHNV, CDR2 YYDKDF (reference sequence). The CDR3 protein is CATSREGLKEPQHF. In DNA form, the CDR3 reads TGTGCCACCAGCAGAGAAGGGTTGAAGGAGCCCCAGCATTTT.

This chain connects TRBV24-1 to TRBJ1-5; perhaps TRBD1 as D (5 bases). Germline assignment: CDR1 KGHDR and CDR2 SFDVKD. Trimming took 1 base from V and 5 from J, leaving 14 bases between them. This CDR3 region has 16 residues. The DNA of the CDR3 is TGTGCCACCAGTGATTTCGGGACTGGGGCCCATCAGCCCCAGCATTTT. Translating it yields CATSDFGTGAHQPQHF.

The rearrangement uses TRBV20-1 and TRBJ2-7; D gene unclear. Trimming left V 1 base short and J 3 bases short, with 13 bases between. Germline V lookup: CDR1 DFQATT, CDR2 SNEGSKA (reference sequence). The CDR3 covers 14 residues. CDR3 sequence (DNA): TGCAGTGCTAGAGGCTCAAGAGGAGTCTACGAGCAGTACTTC. It specifies CSARGSRGVYEQYF.

The rearrangement links TRBV27 to TRBJ1-5, with D possibly TRBD1 on 5 matching bases. This CDR3 contains 15 residues. Per the germline V gene, CDR1 is MNHEY and CDR2 is SMNVEV (reference sequence). V lost 6 bases, J lost 4 bases, and 16 bases lay in between. The CDR3 loop reads CASSPQEGANQPQHF. CDR3 DNA: TGTGCCAGCAGCCCTCAGGAAGGGGCAAATCAGCCCCAGCATTTT.